This T cell receptor (beta chain) was documented in a study of blood T cells in healthy people across ages. This clonotype came up once. The antigen is undetermined. V lost 5 bases to trimming and J lost 6 bases, with 17 bases between them. Germline V gene lookup returns CDR1 MDHEN and CDR2 SYDVKM. CDR3 length: 14 amino acids. Combining a sample-barcoded 5' primer with a J-beta primer mix, a second PCR ran for roughly 7 to 11 cycles. TCRdb re-called the 5' RACE reads with MiXCR, one entry per CDR3 protein. There are 1.2 million to 1.5 million distinct CDR3 sequences in the sample; 42% occur only once, and 7% to 9% lies in the top ten. Each donor's blood draw was roughly 10 milliliters of peripheral blood. Study outcomes and limitations: Older individuals had lower TCR beta diversity per million T cells (the decline was roughly linear).

Sequenced material: blood. The V gene is TRBV28, the J gene TRBJ2-7; D not resolved. This receptor was taken from a woman between 18 and 30 years old in good health. The chain's CDR3 is CASSPSASRIEQYF. The CDR3 nucleotides read TGTGCCAGCAGTCCCTCAGCGAGTAGAATCGAGCAGTACTTC.